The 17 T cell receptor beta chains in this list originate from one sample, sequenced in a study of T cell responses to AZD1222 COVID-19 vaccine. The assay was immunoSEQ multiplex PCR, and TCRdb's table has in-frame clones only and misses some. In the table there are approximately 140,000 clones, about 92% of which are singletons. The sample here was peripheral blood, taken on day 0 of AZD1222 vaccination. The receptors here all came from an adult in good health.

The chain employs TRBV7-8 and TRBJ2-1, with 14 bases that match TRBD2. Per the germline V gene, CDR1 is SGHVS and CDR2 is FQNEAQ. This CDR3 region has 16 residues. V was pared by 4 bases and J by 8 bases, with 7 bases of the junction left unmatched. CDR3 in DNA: TGTGCCAGCAGCTCACTCCCGGGACTAGCGGGGGATGAGCAGTTCTTC. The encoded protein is CASSSLPGLAGDEQFF.

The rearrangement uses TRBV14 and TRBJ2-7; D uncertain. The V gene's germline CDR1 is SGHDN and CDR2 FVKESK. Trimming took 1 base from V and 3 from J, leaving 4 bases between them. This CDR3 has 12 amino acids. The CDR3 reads CASSQGLYEQYF. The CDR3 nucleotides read TGTGCCAGCAGCCAAGGACTCTACGAGCAGTACTTC.

CDR3 DNA sequence: TGTGCCAGCTCACGGGACAGTGGAAGCACAGATACGCAGTATTTT. It codes for CASSRDSGSTDTQYF. The V and J genes are TRBV18 and TRBJ2-3; the match to TRBD1 covers 7 bases. The CDR3 has 15 residues. Germline-derived CDR1 and CDR2 are KGHSH and LQKENI. Trimming took 4 bases from V and 0 from J; bases not matched to a gene: 4.

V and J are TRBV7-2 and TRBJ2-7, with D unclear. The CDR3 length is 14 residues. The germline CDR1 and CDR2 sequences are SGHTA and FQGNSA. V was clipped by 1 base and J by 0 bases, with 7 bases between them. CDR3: CASSLGEHSYEQYF. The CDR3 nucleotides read TGTGCCAGCAGCTTAGGGGAACACTCCTACGAGCAGTACTTC.

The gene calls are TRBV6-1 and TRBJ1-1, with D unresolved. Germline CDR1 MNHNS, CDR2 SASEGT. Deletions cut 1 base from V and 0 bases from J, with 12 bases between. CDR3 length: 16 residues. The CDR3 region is CASSEEGTPVNTEAFF. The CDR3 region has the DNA TGTGCCAGCAGTGAAGAGGGTACTCCAGTGAACACTGAAGCTTTCTTT.

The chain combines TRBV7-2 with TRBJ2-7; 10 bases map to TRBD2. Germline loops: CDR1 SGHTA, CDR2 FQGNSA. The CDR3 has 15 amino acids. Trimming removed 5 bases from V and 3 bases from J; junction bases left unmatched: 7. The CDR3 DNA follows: TGTGCCAGCAGCCTATCGACTAGCGGGCTCTACGAGCAGTACTTC. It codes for CASSLSTSGLYEQYF.

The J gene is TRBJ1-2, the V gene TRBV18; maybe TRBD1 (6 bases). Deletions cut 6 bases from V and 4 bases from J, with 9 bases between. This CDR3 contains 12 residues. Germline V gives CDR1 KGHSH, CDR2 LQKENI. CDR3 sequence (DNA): TGTGCCAGCTCCTCGGGGGCCTATGGCTACACCTTC. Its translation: CASSSGAYGYTF.

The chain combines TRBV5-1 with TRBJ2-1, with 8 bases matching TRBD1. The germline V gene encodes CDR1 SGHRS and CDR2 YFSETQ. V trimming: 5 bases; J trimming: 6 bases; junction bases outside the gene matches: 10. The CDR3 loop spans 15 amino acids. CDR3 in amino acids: CASSPGGPEINEQFF. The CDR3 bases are TGCGCCAGCAGTCCAGGGGGCCCTGAAATCAATGAGCAGTTCTTC. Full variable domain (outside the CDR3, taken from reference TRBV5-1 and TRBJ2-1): KAGVTQTPRYLIKTRGQQVTLSCSPISGHRSVSWYQQTPGQGLQFLFEYFSETQRNKGNFPGRFSGRQFSNSRSEMNVSTLELGDSALYLCASSPGGPEINEQFFGPGTRLTVL.

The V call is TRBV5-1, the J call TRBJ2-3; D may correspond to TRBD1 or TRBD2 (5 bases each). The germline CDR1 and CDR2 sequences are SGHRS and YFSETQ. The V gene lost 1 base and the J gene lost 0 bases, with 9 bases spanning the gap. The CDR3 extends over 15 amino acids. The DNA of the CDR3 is TGCGCCAGCAGCTTGTGGGACGGAAGCACAGATACGCAGTATTTT. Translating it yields CASSLWDGSTDTQYF. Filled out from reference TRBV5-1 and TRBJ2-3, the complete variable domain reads KAGVTQTPRYLIKTRGQQVTLSCSPISGHRSVSWYQQTPGQGLQFLFEYFSETQRNKGNFPGRFSGRQFSNSRSEMNVSTLELGDSALYLCASSLWDGSTDTQYFGPGTRLTVL.

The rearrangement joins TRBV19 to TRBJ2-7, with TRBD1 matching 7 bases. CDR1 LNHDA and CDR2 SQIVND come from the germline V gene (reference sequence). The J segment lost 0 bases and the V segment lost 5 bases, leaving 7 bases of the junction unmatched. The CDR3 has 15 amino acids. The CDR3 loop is CASSPPGQPSYEQYF. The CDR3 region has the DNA TGTGCCAGTAGTCCTCCGGGACAGCCCTCCTACGAGCAGTACTTC.

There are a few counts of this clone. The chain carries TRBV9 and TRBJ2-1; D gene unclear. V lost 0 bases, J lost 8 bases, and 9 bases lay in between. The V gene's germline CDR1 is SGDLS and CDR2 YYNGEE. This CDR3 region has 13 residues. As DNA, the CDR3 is TGTGCCAGCAGCGTAGAAGGGCTTGATGAGCAGTTCTTC. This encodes CASSVEGLDEQFF.

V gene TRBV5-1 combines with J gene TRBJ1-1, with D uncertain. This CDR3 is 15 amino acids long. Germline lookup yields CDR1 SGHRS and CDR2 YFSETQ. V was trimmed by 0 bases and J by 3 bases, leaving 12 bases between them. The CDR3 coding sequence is TGCGCCAGCAGCTTGGTTGGGGATAGGGACACTGAAGCTTTCTTT. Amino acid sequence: CASSLVGDRDTEAFF. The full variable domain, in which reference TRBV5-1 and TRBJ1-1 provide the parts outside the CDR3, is KAGVTQTPRYLIKTRGQQVTLSCSPISGHRSVSWYQQTPGQGLQFLFEYFSETQRNKGNFPGRFSGRQFSNSRSEMNVSTLELGDSALYLCASSLVGDRDTEAFFGQGTRLTVV.

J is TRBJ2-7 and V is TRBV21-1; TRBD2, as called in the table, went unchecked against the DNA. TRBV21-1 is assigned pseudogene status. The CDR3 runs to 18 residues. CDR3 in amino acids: CASSKGAYKREFSYEQYF. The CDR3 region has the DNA TGTGCCAGCAGCAAAGGGGCCTATAAGCGGGAGTTCTCCTACGAGCAGTACTTC.

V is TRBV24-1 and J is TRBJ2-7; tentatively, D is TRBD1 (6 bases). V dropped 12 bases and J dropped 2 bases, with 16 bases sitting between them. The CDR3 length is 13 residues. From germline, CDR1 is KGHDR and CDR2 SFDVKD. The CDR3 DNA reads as TGTGCCGCGCCCCAGCAGGGGCCCTACGAGCAGTACTTC. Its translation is CAAPQQGPYEQYF.

Here the CDR3 reads CASSFVVSLETQYF. DNA of the CDR3: TGTGCCAGCAGCTTTGTGGTTAGCCTGGAGACCCAGTACTTC. The V gene is TRBV12-1, the J gene TRBJ2-5; the D call TRBD2 from the table was never checked on the DNA. TRBV12-1 constitutes a pseudogene. This CDR3 contains 14 residues.

The CDR3 nucleotides read TGTGCCAGCAGCTTGGGACTAGCGGAAAGTGAGCAGTTCTTC. Encoded protein: CASSLGLAESEQFF. The chain employs TRBV7-9 and TRBJ2-1; 11 bases line up with TRBD2. CDR1 SEHNR and CDR2 FQNEAQ come from the germline V gene (reference sequence). This CDR3 is 14 amino acids long. Trimming took 3 bases from V and 9 from J; bases not matched to a gene: 4.

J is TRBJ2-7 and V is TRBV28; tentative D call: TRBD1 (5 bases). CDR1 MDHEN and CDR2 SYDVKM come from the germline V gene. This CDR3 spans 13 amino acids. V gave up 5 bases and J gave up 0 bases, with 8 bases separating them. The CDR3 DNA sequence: TGTGCCAGCAGTCCCGGACACTCCTACGAGCAGTACTTC. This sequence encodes CASSPGHSYEQYF.